The 4 T cell receptor beta chains below all came from one sample that was sequenced in a study of CD8 T cells in Susac syndrome. The RNA input was roughly 0.45 to 1 ug, and it was reverse transcribed with random hexamers. One entry per CDR3 protein, called by TCRdb with MiXCR from the immunoSEQ multiplex PCR reads. The table records 92,000 or so distinct CDR3 sequences, 95% to 97% of them present only once. The sequenced sample was CD8+ T cells from PBMCs. Receptors were obtained from a human donor with Susac syndrome.

This chain links TRBV7-2 with TRBJ1-5; 9 nucleotides match TRBD1. The CDR3 length is 15 residues. CDR1 and CDR2 (germline): SGHTA, FQGNSA. V dropped 0 bases and J dropped 7; count of bases not matched to a gene: 4. CDR3 nucleotide sequence: TGTGCCAGCAGCTTAGCACGGACAGGGGACCAGCCCCAGCATTTT. Protein: CASSLARTGDQPQHF.

This chain links TRBV4-2 with TRBJ2-4, with D possibly being TRBD1 (6 bases). V lost 0 bases to trimming and J lost 3 bases, with 9 bases between them. This CDR3 spans 15 amino acids. Germline loops: CDR1 LGHNA, CDR2 YNFKEQ. CDR3 DNA: TGTGCCAGCAGCCAAGAGGACAGCCACAAAAACATTCAGTACTTC. Amino acids: CASSQEDSHKNIQYF.

The V and J genes are TRBV15 and TRBJ1-2; maybe TRBD1 (5 bases). The length of the CDR3 is 14 residues. Looked up from germline, CDR1 is LNHNV and CDR2 is YYDKDF (reference sequence). V dropped 7 bases and J dropped 3 bases, with 15 bases sitting between them. The CDR3 spells CATTARATDYGYTF. The DNA for the CDR3 is TGTGCCACCACCGCCAGGGCTACAGACTATGGCTACACCTTC.

Here the CDR3 DNA reads TGTGCCAGCAGTTTCCTAACAGGGGGCGTCACCTACGAGCAGTACTTC. This gives the protein CASSFLTGGVTYEQYF. This chain uses TRBV28 with TRBJ2-7, with 9 bases aligning to TRBD1. The ends lost 3 bases at V and 2 bases at J; junction bases unmatched: 8. The CDR3 covers 16 residues. Germline loops: CDR1 MDHEN, CDR2 SYDVKM.